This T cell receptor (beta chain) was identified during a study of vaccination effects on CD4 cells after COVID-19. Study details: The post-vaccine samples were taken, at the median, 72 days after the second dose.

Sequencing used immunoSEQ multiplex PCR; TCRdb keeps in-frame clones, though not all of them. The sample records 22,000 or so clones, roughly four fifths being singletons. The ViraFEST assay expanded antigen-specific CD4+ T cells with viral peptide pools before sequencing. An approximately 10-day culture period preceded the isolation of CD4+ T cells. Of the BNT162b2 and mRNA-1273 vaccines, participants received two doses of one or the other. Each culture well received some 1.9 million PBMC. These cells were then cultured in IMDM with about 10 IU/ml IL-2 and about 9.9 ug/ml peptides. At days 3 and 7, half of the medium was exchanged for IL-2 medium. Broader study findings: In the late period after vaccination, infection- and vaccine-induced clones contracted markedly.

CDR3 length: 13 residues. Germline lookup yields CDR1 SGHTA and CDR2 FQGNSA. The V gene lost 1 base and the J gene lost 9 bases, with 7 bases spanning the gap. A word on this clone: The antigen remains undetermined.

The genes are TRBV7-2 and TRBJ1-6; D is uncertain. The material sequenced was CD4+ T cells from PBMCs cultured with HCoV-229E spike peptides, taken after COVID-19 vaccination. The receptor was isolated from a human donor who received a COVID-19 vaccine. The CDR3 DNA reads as TGTGCCAGCAGCTTAGACGGAGGTTCACCCCTCCACTTT. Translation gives CASSLDGGSPLHF.